This T cell receptor (beta chain) was captured in a study of chemoradiotherapy in HPV16-positive cancers. Study conclusions and caveats: For HPV16-positive patients, expanding HPV-responsive T cells associated with longer recurrence-free survival.

For this clone: Its cognate antigen is unknown.

The table came from immunoSEQ multiplex PCR; TCRdb's copy has only in-frame clones and leaves some out. The profile shows 14,000 or so clones, about four fifths of them singletons. V lost 0 bases and J lost 0, with 19 bases in between. CDR3 size: 19 residues. The germline CDR1 and CDR2 sequences are SGHRS and YFSETQ. The chain recombines TRBV5-1 with TRBJ2-1; D possibly matches TRBD1 or TRBD2 (5 bases each). This clonotype was sampled from a human donor with HPV-associated anogenital cancer. The biological material was taken from a patient who underwent chemoradiotherapy. CDR3 sequence (DNA): TGCGCCAGCAGCTTGGACGGCGTCCGTAGTGGGGGCTCCTACAATGAGCAGTTCTTC. This translates into CASSLDGVRSGGSYNEQFF.